This is a list of T cell receptor beta chains from one sample in a study of cytomegalovirus exposure and HLA in healthy donors. Profiling relied on immunoSEQ multiplex PCR, and the TCRdb table lists in-frame clones only, not all of them. The table lists under 200,000 clones, roughly 70% of them singletons. The sequenced material came from PBMCs. The receptors originated from a girl aged 5-17 years in good health and CMV-seronegative. Each CDR3 is given without its conserved first and last residue. For some rows the clone size is stated as once, few or many, or as a class when expanded; others skip it.

j_call clone_size v_call cdr3_aa
TRBJ2-6 - TRBV27 ASSFTSGPMGANVLT
TRBJ2-7 - TRBV5-5 ASSLIDNEQY
TRBJ2-7 once TRBV29-1 SVGVRRDYEQY
TRBJ2-3 few TRBV9 ASSVKGVGGLSTDTQY
TRBJ2-3 - TRBV30 AWSVHRVPKGGDTQY
TRBJ1-5 - TRBV2 ASSVSGGNWARQPQH
TRBJ2-5 - TRBV29-1 SVFSLQETQY
TRBJ2-7 - TRBV9 ASSVGLHDYEQY
TRBJ2-3 - TRBV5-1 ASSSGQGAQY
TRBJ1-1 few TRBV2 ASSEARRVGEAF
TRBJ1-5 - TRBV19 ASSRPGLSGQPQH
TRBJ1-1 few TRBV6-6 ASSTPGNTEAF
TRBJ2-1 - TRBV19 ASSIGGGDEQF
TRBJ2-7 - TRBV6-5 ASSPSGRSYEQY
TRBJ1-1 few TRBV6-6 ASSYPGQGSTEAF
TRBJ1-4 - TRBV6-1 ASSDGQGLAKLF
TRBJ1-5 - TRBV19 ASSILQGNQPQH
TRBJ2-1 once TRBV30 AWSVQSGGSPF
TRBJ1-3 - TRBV9 ASSVGGSRSSGNTIY
TRBJ1-5 few TRBV2 ASSSNGMYQPQH
TRBJ1-6 - TRBV7-2 GGGTGAQESPLH
TRBJ2-1 - TRBV7-9 ASSLARFGAGGLGNEQF
TRBJ1-5 few TRBV21-1 ASNSGQVQPQH
TRBJ1-1 - TRBV10-3 ATSGTGDEDTEAF
TRBJ1-6 - TRBV11-2 ASSLDRGSPLH
TRBJ2-7 few TRBV13 ASSGLDRVGSYEQY
TRBJ2-7 - TRBV27 ASSRLQGSYEQY
TRBJ2-3 - TRBV15 ATSIQGAKDTQY
TRBJ1-5 - TRBV27 ASSSFDRGSISFLQPQH
TRBJ1-2 few TRBV7-6 ASSLRVEDRGYGYT
TRBJ2-3 - TRBV7-8 ASRRSGDTQY
TRBJ2-7 - TRBV19 ASSTLAGVAYEQY
TRBJ2-7 - TRBV19 ASGHRGSYEQY
TRBJ1-5 - TRBV6-1 ASRFGTGNQPQH
TRBJ1-1 - TRBV2 ASSEVERDTEAF
TRBJ2-5 - TRBV7-9 ASSLSIGGEETQY
TRBJ1-5 once TRBV30 AWSDRDRAYQPQH
TRBJ2-7 - TRBV5-1 ASSLRASGGLEQY
TRBJ2-7 few TRBV5-1 ASSPRTGGEQY
TRBJ2-7 once TRBV7-9 ASNRPGTGSVYEQY
TRBJ2-7 - TRBV5-1 ASSLVGTTDYEQY
TRBJ2-1 - TRBV19 ASRILAGGGNEQF
TRBJ2-7 - TRBV7-9 ASSDLPGQGEGEQY
TRBJ2-1 - TRBV5-1 ASSLTGFDNEQF
TRBJ2-3 - TRBV7-6 ASSPGHHPPTDTQY
TRBJ2-6 - TRBV4-1 ASSKGPDRGLSSSGANVLT